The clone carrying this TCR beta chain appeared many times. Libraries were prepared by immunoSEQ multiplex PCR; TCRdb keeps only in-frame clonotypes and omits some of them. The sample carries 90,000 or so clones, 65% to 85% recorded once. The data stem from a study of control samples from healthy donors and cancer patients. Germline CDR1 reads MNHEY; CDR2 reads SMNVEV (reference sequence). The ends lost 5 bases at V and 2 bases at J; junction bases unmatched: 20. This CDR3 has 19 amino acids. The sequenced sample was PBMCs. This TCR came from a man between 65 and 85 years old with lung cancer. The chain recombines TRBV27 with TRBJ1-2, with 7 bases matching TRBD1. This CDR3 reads CASSKGYRDSRGANYGYTF. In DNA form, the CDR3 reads TGTGCCAGCAGTAAAGGGTACCGGGACAGTCGAGGGGCAAACTATGGCTACACCTTC.